These 22 T cell receptor beta chains were all obtained from the same sample, sequenced in a study of blood T cell repertoires in COVID-19. Sequencing used immunoSEQ multiplex PCR; TCRdb keeps in-frame clones, though not all of them. The table shows 100,000 or so clones, with over 80% occurring only once. Specimen: peripheral blood. Source of these receptors: a man aged 45-65 years with acute or convalescent COVID-19.

The chain is built from TRBV9 and TRBJ1-1; weak D call: TRBD1 (5 bases). The V gene's germline CDR1 is SGDLS and CDR2 YYNGEE. The CDR3 runs to 17 residues. Trimming took 0 bases from V and 0 from J, leaving 15 bases between them. The CDR3 nucleotides are TGTGCCAGCAGCGTAGTGGGGTGGGGCGGCATGAACACTGAAGCTTTCTTT. It encodes CASSVVGWGGMNTEAFF. Looking up the rest from reference TRBV9 and TRBJ1-1 gives the full variable domain: DSGVTQTPKHLITATGQRVTLRCSPRSGDLSVYWYQQSLDQGLQFLIQYYNGEERAKGNILERFSAQQFPDLHSELNLSSLELGDSALYFCASSVVGWGGMNTEAFFGQGTRLTVV.

This chain links TRBV28 with TRBJ1-1, with D perhaps matching TRBD1 (6 bases). Germline V gene sequence: CDR1 MDHEN, CDR2 SYDVKM. CDR3 size: 14 residues. Trimming cost V 6 bases and J 5 bases, with 16 bases left between them. The CDR3 region is CASRPANRETEAFF. The CDR3 DNA reads as TGTGCCAGCAGACCCGCGAACAGGGAGACTGAAGCTTTCTTT.

J is TRBJ2-7 and V is TRBV12-3 or TRBV12-4; TRBD2 is a possible D gene (6 bases). This CDR3 contains 12 residues. Trimming took off 6 bases at V and 7 bases at J, with 13 bases between the two ends. The CDR3 nucleotides are TGTGCCAGCAGCGGGGGTTATCGGGAGCAGTACTTC. Its translation is CASSGGYREQYF.

The rearrangement links TRBV6-2 or TRBV6-3 to TRBJ2-5; no clear D gene. V was pared by 5 bases and J by 3 bases, with 4 bases between. The V gene's germline CDR1 is MNHEY and CDR2 SVGEGT. The CDR3 is 11 residues long. The CDR3 spells CASSHKETQYF. The CDR3 bases are TGTGCCAGCAGTCACAAAGAGACCCAGTACTTC.

The chain carries TRBV19 and TRBJ1-1, with 7 bases matching TRBD1. V shed 3 bases, J shed 1 base, and the junction held 5 bases outside the gene matches. CDR1 is LNHDA and CDR2 is SQIVND in the germline V gene (reference sequence). CDR3 length: 15 amino acids. DNA for the CDR3: TGTGCCAGTAGTATTCCCCGACAGGGGAACACTGAAGCTTTCTTT. This codes for CASSIPRQGNTEAFF.

The rearrangement joins TRBV7-8 to TRBJ1-6, with D unclear. CDR1 is SGHVS and CDR2 is FQNEAQ in the germline V gene. There are 19 residues in the CDR3. V lost 3 bases and J lost 0, with 18 bases in between. The chain's CDR3 is CASSFRDSFLSSYNSPLHF. CDR3 in DNA: TGTGCCAGCAGCTTTAGAGATAGCTTCCTTAGCTCCTATAATTCACCCCTCCACTTT.

The V gene is TRBV27, the J gene TRBJ1-1; D ambiguous. Between the trimmed V and J ends, which lost 1 base and 2 bases, there was a span of 8 bases. This CDR3 is 14 amino acids long. The germline CDR1 and CDR2 sequences are MNHEY and SMNVEV (reference sequence). CDR3 loop: CASSLLRDNTEAFF. In nucleotides, the CDR3 is TGTGCCAGCAGTTTATTGAGAGATAACACTGAAGCTTTCTTT.

The V gene is TRBV14, the J gene TRBJ2-7; 8 bases match TRBD1. From germline, CDR1 is SGHDN and CDR2 FVKESK. V was clipped by 4 bases and J by 3 bases; unmatched bases: 5. The CDR3 contains 14 residues. CDR3 residues: CASSRGTGGYEQYF. Here the CDR3 DNA reads TGTGCCAGCAGCCGCGGGACAGGAGGCTACGAGCAGTACTTC.

The V call is TRBV11-2, the J call TRBJ1-1, with 9 positions matching TRBD1. V trimming: 1 base; J trimming: 4 bases; junction bases outside the gene matches: 4. The CDR3 covers 15 residues. The V gene's germline CDR1 is SGHAT and CDR2 FQNNGV. The chain's CDR3 is CASSLAQQGATEAFF. The CDR3 DNA is TGTGCCAGCAGCTTAGCTCAACAGGGGGCCACTGAAGCTTTCTTT. Full variable domain (missing parts from reference TRBV11-2 and TRBJ1-1): EAGVAQSPRYKIIEKRQSVAFWCNPISGHATLYWYQQILGQGPKLLIQFQNNGVVDDSQLPKDRFSAERLKGVDSTLKIQPAKLEDSAVYLCASSLAQQGATEAFFGQGTRLTVV.

The chain recombines TRBV5-3 with TRBJ2-4, with a possible D match to TRBD2 (5 bases). Being an ORF, TRBV5-3 has a function that is uncertain. This CDR3 comprises 13 residues. Trimming stripped 5 bases from V and 0 bases from J, with 6 bases between. The CDR3 region is CARRDLAKNIQYF. CDR3 DNA: TGTGCCAGAAGGGACTTAGCCAAAAACATTCAGTACTTC.

The rearrangement joins TRBV4-1 to TRBJ1-1; D is unresolved. Per germline, CDR1 MGHRA and CDR2 YSYEKL. The V gene lost 2 bases and the J gene lost 11 bases, with 15 bases spanning the gap. This CDR3 region has 13 residues. The CDR3 loop reads CASSQFSGVGAFF. CDR3 bases: TGCGCCAGCAGCCAATTCAGCGGAGTCGGGGCTTTCTTT.

J is TRBJ1-1 and V is TRBV7-9; TRBD1 agrees at 8 bases. CDR3 length equals 15 residues. V was clipped by 2 bases and J by 3 bases; unmatched bases: 5. Germline CDR1 and CDR2: SEHNR and FQNEAQ (reference sequence). The CDR3 loop is CASSLRTGSDTEAFF. CDR3 DNA sequence: TGTGCCAGCAGCTTACGGACAGGGTCCGACACTGAAGCTTTCTTT.

This clone was seen once. The chain carries TRBV5-8 and TRBJ1-5; D not certain. V lost 1 base and J 3 bases, leaving 5 bases between the germline ends. The CDR3 totals 13 residues. Per germline, CDR1 SGHTS and CDR2 YDEGEE. In nucleotides, the CDR3 is TGTGCCAGCAGCTTGTGGCACAATCAGCCCCAGCATTTT. Protein sequence: CASSLWHNQPQHF. Complete variable domain (other parts from reference TRBV5-8 and TRBJ1-5): EAGVTQSPTHLIKTRGQQATLRCSPISGHTSVYWYQQALGLGLQFLLWYDEGEERNRGNFPPRFSGRQFPNYSSELNVNALELEDSALYLCASSLWHNQPQHFGDGTRLSIL.

The chain links TRBV28 to TRBJ1-5; 8 bases fit TRBD1. The germline V gene has CDR1 MDHEN and CDR2 SYDVKM. Trimming at V came to 3 bases and at J to 5 bases, leaving 9 bases not matched to a gene. The CDR3 extends over 16 amino acids. The CDR3 DNA sequence: TGTGCCAGCAGTTTTCCCTTAGACAGGGGCCATCAGCCCCAGCATTTT. Encoded protein: CASSFPLDRGHQPQHF.

Worth noting for this clone: At one of its ends the junction is not consistent with the germline gene, which may arise from a read error. In DNA, the CDR3 is TGTGCCAGCAGTTACTCCCCTTTC. The encoded protein is CASSYSPF. The chain has TRBV6-7 and TRBJ1-2; D remains unclear. TRBV6-7 is given ORF status, its function remaining uncertain. The length of the CDR3 is 8 residues.

This sequence joins TRBV7-6 and TRBJ2-5; perhaps TRBD1 as D (7 bases). This CDR3 spans 14 amino acids. From germline, CDR1 is SGHVS and CDR2 FNYEAQ. V dropped 5 bases and J dropped 5 bases, with 15 bases sitting between them. DNA of the CDR3: TGTGCCAGCAGCGCCCGGACAGGAGGGGAGACCCAGTACTTC. This codes for CASSARTGGETQYF.

This rearrangement joins TRBV7-9 to TRBJ1-1; unclear D gene. The germline V gene encodes CDR1 SEHNR and CDR2 FQNEAQ (reference sequence). The CDR3 sequence is 12 residues long. Deletions cut 4 bases from V and 7 bases from J, with 10 bases between. The CDR3 DNA reads TGTGCCAGCAGCTCCCTAACCCTTGAAGCTTTCTTT. Amino acid sequence: CASSSLTLEAFF. Full variable domain (missing parts from reference TRBV7-9 and TRBJ1-1): DTGVSQNPRHKITKRGQNVTFRCDPISEHNRLYWYRQTLGQGPEFLTYFQNEAQLEKSRLLSDRFSAERPKGSFSTLEIQRTEQGDSAMYLCASSSLTLEAFFGQGTRLTVV.

This clone was observed once. This chain connects TRBV4-1 to TRBJ2-6; possibly TRBD1 for D (6 bases). V dropped 4 bases and J dropped 10 bases, with 17 bases sitting between them. CDR1 is MGHRA, CDR2 YSYEKL, per germline. The CDR3 extends over 15 amino acids. DNA of the CDR3: TGCGCCAGCAGCCTTCAGCAGGGGTCTAGAAACGTCCTGACTTTC. Amino acids: CASSLQQGSRNVLTF.

This clone was counted a few times. In DNA, the CDR3 is TGCGCCAGCAGCTGGACAGGGCCGACCGGGGAGCTGTTTTTT. Protein sequence: CASSWTGPTGELFF. The chain has TRBV5-1 and TRBJ2-2; TRBD1 aligns across 8 bases. CDR1 is SGHRS, CDR2 YFSETQ, per germline. The CDR3 consists of 14 residues. With 3 bases clipped from V and 5 bases from J, the junction kept 3 bases outside the gene matches. The whole variable domain, filled in from reference TRBV5-1 and TRBJ2-2, reads KAGVTQTPRYLIKTRGQQVTLSCSPISGHRSVSWYQQTPGQGLQFLFEYFSETQRNKGNFPGRFSGRQFSNSRSEMNVSTLELGDSALYLCASSWTGPTGELFFGEGSRLTVL.

In its sample, this clone was seen a few times. The rearrangement joins TRBV19 to TRBJ1-2; 8 positions agree with TRBD1. Germline CDR1 is LNHDA and CDR2 is SQIVND (reference sequence). With 1 base clipped from V and 8 bases from J, the junction kept 6 bases outside the gene matches. The CDR3 loop spans 14 amino acids. The CDR3 sequence: CASSIGGQGGGYTF. The DNA for the CDR3 is TGTGCCAGTAGTATAGGAGGACAGGGAGGAGGCTACACCTTC.

The rearrangement links TRBV2 to TRBJ1-1; 9 nucleotides match TRBD1. The CDR3 totals 14 residues. V gave up 6 bases and J gave up 5 bases; unmatched junction bases: 7. Germline assignment: CDR1 SNHLY and CDR2 FYNNEI. The CDR3 is CASRGDRVVTEAFF. The CDR3 coding sequence is TGTGCCAGCAGAGGGGACAGGGTAGTGACTGAAGCTTTCTTT.

This rearrangement joins TRBV19 to TRBJ2-7, with TRBD1 matching over 7 bases. CDR1 and CDR2 (germline): LNHDA, SQIVND (reference sequence). The V gene end was trimmed by 5 bases and the J gene end by 0 bases; junction bases not matched to a gene: 7. The CDR3 extends over 15 amino acids. CDR3 region: CASSPGQSSSYEQYF. The CDR3 DNA follows: TGTGCCAGTAGTCCGGGACAGTCTAGCTCCTACGAGCAGTACTTC.